The 17 T cell receptor beta chains below were found in one sample sequenced in a study of cytomegalovirus exposure and HLA in healthy donors (dated by TCRdb to the late 2010s). Library preparation employed the immunoSEQ multiplex PCR assay. For the multiplex PCR, a mixture combining 60 forward primers for TCR Vbeta segments and 13 reverse primers for TCR Jbeta segments was used. TCRdb re-hosts the immuneACCESS table, in-frame sequences only. Its copies lack some clones; in the studies checked, an unresolved V gene accounts for under half of them, and the cause for the rest is not known. Across this sample there are more than 150,000 clones, with roughly 80% seen only once. Jointly, the top ten make up about 8% of the sample. What was sequenced was PBMCs. These receptors originate from a woman in her thirties or forties in good health and CMV-seropositive.

CDR3 DNA: TGTGCCAGCAGTTTTGGTTTTGGGAGGGGAGTCACTGAAGCTTTCTTT. Its translation is CASSFGFGRGVTEAFF. This chain links TRBV28 with TRBJ1-1; D may be TRBD1 (5 bases). The CDR3 runs 16 residues. The germline gives CDR1 MDHEN, CDR2 SYDVKM. V lost 3 bases to trimming and J lost 4 bases, with 18 bases between them.

This sequence joins TRBV28 and TRBJ2-1; TRBD2 matches at 7 bases. Germline loops: CDR1 MDHEN, CDR2 SYDVKM. V was pared by 3 bases and J by 3 bases, with 8 bases of the junction left unmatched. The CDR3 has 16 amino acids. CDR3 protein: CASSFVAGAVYNEQFF. The CDR3 DNA reads TGTGCCAGCAGTTTCGTCGCGGGAGCCGTCTACAATGAGCAGTTCTTC.

V is TRBV5-1 and J is TRBJ2-1, with 10 bases lining up with TRBD2. The CDR3 is 17 residues long. CDR1 is SGHRS, CDR2 YFSETQ, per germline. The ends lost 4 bases at V and 3 bases at J; junction bases unmatched: 10. CDR3 in DNA: TGCGCCAGCAGCCCCCAAAGCGGGAGGGCCAACTACAATGAGCAGTTCTTC. The encoded protein is CASSPQSGRANYNEQFF.

The chain uses TRBV6-1 and TRBJ2-7; the match to TRBD1 covers 7 bases. The CDR3 has 14 residues. Germline CDR1 and CDR2: MNHNS and SASEGT. Trimming removed 3 bases from V and 0 bases from J; junction bases left unmatched: 2. In DNA, the CDR3 is TGTGCCAGCAGTGAGGACAGGAGCTCCTACGAGCAGTACTTC. Amino acids: CASSEDRSSYEQYF.

The chain links TRBV11-2 to TRBJ1-2; D remains unclear. The length of the CDR3 is 13 residues. V was clipped by 5 bases and J by 14 bases, with 21 bases between them. Germline-derived CDR1 and CDR2 are SGHAT and FQNNGV. Written as DNA, the CDR3 is TGTGCCAGCAGCCCGGGTGGAGGTCTGGGTGGGACCTTC. It yields the protein CASSPGGGLGGTF.

This clone was counted once. The chain joins TRBV29-1 to TRBJ1-2; D is unresolved. V was trimmed by 7 bases and J by 0 bases, leaving 15 bases between them. The germline gives CDR1 SQVTM, CDR2 ANQGSEA. CDR3 length: 14 amino acids. The CDR3 reads CSAPRGNSNYGYTF. CDR3 coding DNA: TGCAGCGCGCCGCGGGGTAATTCTAACTATGGCTACACCTTC.

This sequence joins TRBV18 and TRBJ1-2, with a possible D match to TRBD1 (6 bases). The CDR3 is 12 amino acids. CDR1 and CDR2 from the germline V gene are KGHSH and LQKENI. The V end lost 3 bases, the J end lost 6 bases, and 8 bases lay between the germline ends. CDR3 sequence reads: CASSPSGDGYTF. The DNA of the CDR3 is TGTGCCAGCTCACCGTCAGGGGATGGCTACACCTTC.

The chain joins TRBV4-2 to TRBJ1-2, with D possibly TRBD1 on 5 matching bases. V dropped 0 bases and J dropped 8 bases, with 16 bases sitting between them. The CDR3 length is 15 residues. Germline values: CDR1 LGHNA, CDR2 YNFKEQ. The CDR3 is CASSQDTDIGRGYTF. CDR3 coding DNA: TGTGCCAGCAGCCAAGATACGGACATTGGGAGGGGCTACACCTTC.

The genes are TRBV9 and TRBJ1-4; 11 positions agree with TRBD1. The CDR3 sequence is 16 residues long. J was trimmed by 2 bases and V by 3 bases; bases with no gene match: 3. Per germline, CDR1 SGDLS and CDR2 YYNGEE. The CDR3 region has the DNA TGTGCCAGCAGCGCTTGGGACAGGGGGACTAATGAAAAACTGTTTTTT. It yields the protein CASSAWDRGTNEKLFF.

This chain links TRBV28 with TRBJ2-7, with TRBD2 matching over 11 bases. The junction had 0 bases not matched to a gene; V was cut back by 3 bases and J by 2 bases. This CDR3 is 14 amino acids long. From germline, CDR1 is MDHEN and CDR2 SYDVKM. The CDR3, as DNA: TGTGCCAGCAGTTTGGGACTAGCGGCCTACGAGCAGTACTTC. It specifies CASSLGLAAYEQYF.

This rearrangement joins TRBV29-1 to TRBJ2-2; TRBD2 matches at 7 bases. Germline CDR1 is SQVTM and CDR2 is ANQGSEA. With V trimmed by 7 bases and J by 4 bases, 12 bases remained unmatched. This CDR3 region has 15 residues. CDR3 in amino acids: CSAQPSGTGTGELFF. CDR3 DNA: TGCAGCGCCCAACCAAGCGGGACCGGCACCGGGGAGCTGTTTTTT.

This clone was counted only a few times. The chain couples TRBV28 to TRBJ1-2; TRBD1 agrees at 7 bases. CDR1 and CDR2 (germline): MDHEN, SYDVKM. With 5 bases clipped from V and 0 bases from J, the junction kept 6 bases outside the gene matches. The CDR3 length is 15 residues. Here the CDR3 DNA reads TGTGCCAGCAGTGGACCGGGACAGACTAACTATGGCTACACCTTC. Translation gives CASSGPGQTNYGYTF.

V is TRBV6-5 and J is TRBJ2-7; 10 bases line up with TRBD2. This CDR3 has 16 amino acids. Per the germline V gene, CDR1 is MNHEY and CDR2 is SVGAGI. V trimming: 1 base; J trimming: 2 bases; junction bases outside the gene matches: 5. The CDR3 region is CASSYWTSGFPYEQYF. The CDR3, as DNA: TGTGCCAGCAGTTACTGGACTAGCGGTTTCCCCTACGAGCAGTACTTC.

V usage is TRBV7-2 and J usage is TRBJ2-5, with D perhaps TRBD1 (8 bases). The CDR3 length is 14 residues. Trimming took 5 bases from V and 2 from J, leaving 12 bases between them. CDR1 and CDR2 (germline): SGHTA, FQGNSA. This CDR3 is CASSQRDRQETQYF. In DNA, the CDR3 is TGTGCCAGCAGCCAGCGGGACAGGCAAGAGACCCAGTACTTC.

The chain is built from TRBV27 and TRBJ2-5; maybe TRBD1 (5 bases). The J call may not be correct, given that the DNA end is closer to TRBJ2-7. CDR3 size: 15 residues. CDR1 and CDR2 (germline): MNHEY, SMNVEV (reference sequence). The CDR3 loop is CASSLGRLSSYEQYF. CDR3 DNA sequence: TGTGCCAGCAGTTTGGGGCGCTTAAGCTCCTACGAGCAGTACTTC.

A note on this clone: At one of its ends the junction is not consistent with the germline gene, which may arise from a read error. The V gene is TRBV7-9, the J gene TRBJ1-1, with D possibly TRBD1 on 5 matching bases. Germline V CDR1 and CDR2: SEHNR, FQNEAQ (reference sequence). There are 14 residues in the CDR3. Written as DNA, the CDR3 is TGTTCCAGCAGCTTAGTAGGGGCCAACACTGAAGCTTTCTTT. Protein sequence: CSSSLVGANTEAFF.

This clone showed up just once. This sequence joins TRBV4-1 and TRBJ1-1, with D possibly being TRBD1 (6 bases). The CDR3 is 19 amino acids. V was trimmed by 0 bases and J by 3 bases, leaving 23 bases between them. The germline gives CDR1 MGHRA, CDR2 YSYEKL. The CDR3, as DNA: TGCGCCAGCAGCCAAGACAACCCGAGGGACAATCCGGTGGACACTGAAGCTTTCTTT. This translates into CASSQDNPRDNPVDTEAFF.